A single sample is the source of the 22 T cell receptor beta chains below, sequenced in a study of CD8+ T cells in alopecia areata. Treatment in this sample: oral pan-JAK inhibitor, 5-10 mg twice daily. RNA extraction and reverse transcription yielded cDNA as sequencing template. The protocol was immunoSEQ multiplex PCR, while the TCRdb copy is restricted to in-frame clones and leaves out a portion. The sample has about 190,000 clones; 60% are singletons. The sequencing used CD4+ T cells sorted from blood, collected at week 24, from a patient treated with tofacitinib. These TCRs come from a human donor with alopecia areata.

This clone has more than one count but fewer than ten. CDR3 sequence reads: CASSLSISGNQPQHF. CDR3 bases: TGTGCCAGCAGTCTCAGTATTAGCGGCAATCAGCCCCAGCATTTT. J is TRBJ1-5 and V is TRBV28; D is unresolved. CDR1 is MDHEN and CDR2 is SYDVKM in the germline V gene. V gave up 5 bases and J gave up 2 bases, with 13 bases separating them. This CDR3 spans 15 amino acids. Full variable domain (outside the CDR3, taken from reference TRBV28 and TRBJ1-5): DVKVTQSSRYLVKRTGEKVFLECVQDMDHENMFWYRQDPGLGLRLIYFSYDVKMKEKGDIPEGYSVSREKKERFSLILESASTNQTSMYLCASSLSISGNQPQHFGDGTRLSIL.

The chain couples TRBV30 to TRBJ1-2, with 9 nucleotides matching TRBD1. V lost 4 bases, J lost 5 bases, and 8 bases stayed unmatched. Germline CDR1 and CDR2: GTSNPN and SVGIG (reference sequence). This CDR3 spans 14 amino acids. The CDR3, as DNA: TGTGCCTGGAACAGGGGGCGATTTGGTTATGGCTACACCTTC. Translation: CAWNRGRFGYGYTF.

The chain combines TRBV7-3 with TRBJ2-2, with a weak D call TRBD2 (5 bases). This CDR3 comprises 14 residues. Between the trimmed V and J ends, which lost 4 bases and 7 bases, there was a span of 13 bases. Germline assignment: CDR1 SGHTA and CDR2 FQGTGA. The CDR3 sequence is CASSSNKGSGELFF. CDR3 coding DNA: TGTGCCAGCAGCTCCAATAAAGGGAGCGGGGAGCTGTTTTTT.

The V and J genes are TRBV18 and TRBJ2-6, with D tentatively TRBD1 (5 bases). The germline V gene encodes CDR1 KGHSH and CDR2 LQKENI. The V end lost 2 bases, the J end lost 4 bases, and 6 bases lay between the germline ends. The CDR3 contains 14 residues. CDR3 residues: CASSPGAGANVLTF. CDR3 coding DNA: TGTGCCAGCTCACCAGGGGCCGGGGCCAACGTCCTGACTTTC.

This chain connects TRBV5-1 to TRBJ2-2, with 14 positions matching TRBD2. This CDR3 is built from 16 residues. Germline trimming cut 3 bases from V and 4 bases from J; bases unmatched to any gene: 2. CDR1 and CDR2 (germline): SGHRS, YFSETQ. CDR3 DNA sequence: TGCGCCAGCAGCTGGGGACTAGCGGGGGCCACCGGGGAGCTGTTTTTT. Its protein product is CASSWGLAGATGELFF. Drawing the rest from reference TRBV5-1 and TRBJ2-2, the complete variable domain is KAGVTQTPRYLIKTRGQQVTLSCSPISGHRSVSWYQQTPGQGLQFLFEYFSETQRNKGNFPGRFSGRQFSNSRSEMNVSTLELGDSALYLCASSWGLAGATGELFFGEGSRLTVL.

This clone has only a few counts. The chain is built from TRBV10-3 and TRBJ2-1; D uncertain. V gave up 0 bases and J gave up 10 bases, with 13 bases separating them. The CDR3 runs 14 residues. The germline gives CDR1 ENHRY, CDR2 SYGVKD. The CDR3 protein is CAISESDAEPEQFF. CDR3 DNA sequence: TGTGCCATCAGTGAGTCTGATGCGGAACCAGAGCAGTTCTTC.

The V call is TRBV29-1, the J call TRBJ1-2; D call uncertain. This CDR3 has 12 residues. Trimming stripped 5 bases from V and 2 bases from J, with 9 bases between. The V gene's germline CDR1 is SQVTM and CDR2 ANQGSEA. This CDR3 is CSVKSLNYGYTF. CDR3 in DNA: TGCAGCGTTAAGTCACTAAACTATGGCTACACCTTC.

The rearrangement uses TRBV9 and TRBJ2-1, with 9 bases identical to TRBD2. The CDR3 extends over 18 amino acids. Germline trimming cut 1 base from V and 8 bases from J; bases unmatched to any gene: 16. Germline CDR1 is SGDLS and CDR2 is YYNGEE. In DNA form, the CDR3 reads TGTGCCAGCAGCGTATCCCCTGAAGGCGGGGGGGCCGGGCATGAGCAGTTCTTC. Encoded protein: CASSVSPEGGGAGHEQFF.

Concerning this clone: Different DNA sequences within this sample yield the same CDR3. V is TRBV6-6 and J is TRBJ2-3; D is ambiguous. The germline CDR1 and CDR2 sequences are MNHNY and SVGAGI (reference sequence). The CDR3 loop spans 11 amino acids. The V gene lost 4 bases and the J gene lost 2 bases, with 1 base spanning the gap. The CDR3 here is CASSSTDTQYF. CDR3 DNA: TGTGCCAGCAGTTCCACAGATACGCAGTATTTT.

This clone was seen many times. This sequence joins TRBV11-1 and TRBJ1-1; D uncertain. The V gene lost 0 bases and the J gene lost 1 base, with 9 bases spanning the gap. The CDR3 runs 15 residues. Germline CDR1 reads SGHAT; CDR2 reads FQDESV (reference sequence). CDR3: CASSLAGRGNTEAFF. The CDR3 bases are TGTGCCAGCAGCTTAGCAGGTCGAGGGAACACTGAAGCTTTCTTT.

V is TRBV15 and J is TRBJ2-5; D gene ambiguous. Germline V gives CDR1 LNHNV, CDR2 YYDKDF (reference sequence). There are 14 residues in the CDR3. V lost 0 bases, J lost 4 bases, and 9 bases lay in between. The DNA for the CDR3 is TGTGCCACCAGCAGAGATCGAGTAGGAGAGACCCAGTACTTC. Translated: CATSRDRVGETQYF.

This clone was seen only a few times. The rearrangement joins TRBV7-9 to TRBJ1-4, with 7 bases that match TRBD1. After removal of 1 base from V and 7 bases from J, the junction contained 9 bases not matched to a gene. Germline V gives CDR1 SEHNR, CDR2 FQNEAQ (reference sequence). This CDR3 region has 16 residues. Here the CDR3 DNA reads TGTGCCAGCAGCTTAGGCCCCGACAGGGAACGTGAAAAACTGTTTTTT. Translation gives CASSLGPDREREKLFF.

A remark on this clone: An end of the junction does not agree with germline; a read error may underlie this. This chain connects TRBV11-2 to TRBJ2-5, with a weak D call TRBD2 (6 bases). The CDR3 has 11 residues. Germline CDR1 and CDR2: SGHAT and FQNNGV. CDR3 coding DNA: TGTGCCAGCAGCTTAGACGGGACTCCAAACTTC. This translates into CASSLDGTPNF.

V usage is TRBV5-1 and J usage is TRBJ1-1, with D possibly being TRBD1 (5 bases). Trimming removed 0 bases at V and 6 bases at J, with 15 bases between. The germline V gene encodes CDR1 SGHRS and CDR2 YFSETQ. The CDR3 loop spans 15 amino acids. The DNA of the CDR3 is TGCGCCAGCAGCTTGGTTACGGGAGGAGGGGCTGAAGCTTTCTTT. Its translation: CASSLVTGGGAEAFF. The full variable domain, in which reference TRBV5-1 and TRBJ1-1 provide the parts outside the CDR3, is KAGVTQTPRYLIKTRGQQVTLSCSPISGHRSVSWYQQTPGQGLQFLFEYFSETQRNKGNFPGRFSGRQFSNSRSEMNVSTLELGDSALYLCASSLVTGGGAEAFFGQGTRLTVV.

This clone was seen a single time. Germline is not matched at one junction end, which may reflect a read error. The chain employs TRBV2 and TRBJ1-5; TRBD1 matches at 8 bases. CDR3 length equals 17 residues. Germline lookup yields CDR1 SNHLY and CDR2 FYNNEI. The CDR3 nucleotides read TGTGCCAGCAGTGGACAGGGGCAAAGCTCTAGCGATCAGCCCCAGCATTTT. This gives the protein CASSGQGQSSSDQPQHF. The complete variable domain, with remaining parts taken from reference TRBV2 and TRBJ1-5, reads EPEVTQTPSHQVTQMGQEVILRCVPISNHLYFYWYRQILGQKVEFLVSFYNNEISEKSEIFDDQFSVERPDGSNFTLKIRSTKLEDSAMYFCASSGQGQSSSDQPQHFGDGTRLSIL.

This clone was observed a few times. This chain connects TRBV7-2 to TRBJ1-1; 7 positions match TRBD1. The V segment lost 4 bases and the J segment 5 bases; nucleotides outside the gene matches: 4. Germline CDR1 is SGHTA and CDR2 is FQGNSA. The CDR3 contains 13 residues. The DNA of the CDR3 is TGTGCCAGCAGCTCTCAGACAGGGACTGAAGCTTTCTTT. Residues: CASSSQTGTEAFF.

This clone was counted between two and nine times. The chain carries TRBV19 and TRBJ1-1; a possible D gene is TRBD1 (6 bases). Trimming left V 3 bases short and J 4 bases short, with 18 bases between. Germline CDR1 LNHDA, CDR2 SQIVND (reference sequence). The CDR3 is 16 residues long. The CDR3 loop reads CASSIRIQGTATEAFF. The CDR3 coding sequence is TGTGCCAGTAGTATTAGGATCCAGGGGACCGCCACTGAAGCTTTCTTT. Combining the CDR3 with reference TRBV19 and TRBJ1-1 gives the whole variable domain DGGITQSPKYLFRKEGQNVTLSCEQNLNHDAMYWYRQDPGQGLRLIYYSQIVNDFQKGDIAEGYSVSREKKESFPLTVTSAQKNPTAFYLCASSIRIQGTATEAFFGQGTRLTVV.

This clone was counted ten times or more. The chain joins TRBV5-6 to TRBJ2-2; 9 nucleotides match TRBD1. J was trimmed by 12 bases and V by 4 bases; bases with no gene match: 10. CDR1 is SGHDT, CDR2 YYEEEE, per germline. This CDR3 has 14 residues. This CDR3 is CASSTGQGKRQLFF. The CDR3 nucleotides are TGTGCCAGCAGCACCGGACAGGGGAAGCGGCAGCTGTTTTTT.

CDR3 sequence: CASSIGTNTEAFF. In DNA form, the CDR3 reads TGTGCCAGTAGTATCGGGACCAACACTGAAGCTTTCTTT. This chain links TRBV19 with TRBJ1-1, with D perhaps matching TRBD1 (5 bases). CDR3 length: 13 residues. Trimming removed 3 bases at V and 2 bases at J, with 7 bases between. Germline-derived CDR1 and CDR2 are LNHDA and SQIVND (reference sequence).

The chain couples TRBV29-1 to TRBJ2-2; 10 nucleotides line up with TRBD1. CDR1 is SQVTM, CDR2 ANQGSEA, per germline. With V trimmed by 7 bases and J by 4 bases, 12 bases remained unmatched. This CDR3 is 16 amino acids long. This CDR3 reads CSAGTGAGGGTGELFF. Written as DNA, the CDR3 is TGCAGCGCTGGGACAGGGGCCGGGGGAGGCACCGGGGAGCTGTTTTTT.

This clone was seen a few times. The chain joins TRBV29-1 to TRBJ1-1; D is possibly TRBD1 (6 bases). The CDR3 length is 14 residues. V lost 2 bases, J lost 4 bases, and 14 bases lay in between. Germline-derived CDR1 and CDR2 are SQVTM and ANQGSEA. The CDR3 DNA sequence: TGCAGCGTTGAAAGGGGGGGACGGTTCACTGAAGCTTTCTTT. Its protein is CSVERGGRFTEAFF.

The J gene is TRBJ1-1, the V gene TRBV12-5; D might be TRBD1 (5 bases). Looked up from germline, CDR1 is LGHNT and CDR2 is FRNRAP. Deletions cut 6 bases from V and 3 bases from J, with 14 bases between. This CDR3 is built from 14 residues. CDR3 nucleotide sequence: TGTGCTAGTGGAGAGACCCGACAGTACACTGAAGCTTTCTTT. Protein sequence: CASGETRQYTEAFF.